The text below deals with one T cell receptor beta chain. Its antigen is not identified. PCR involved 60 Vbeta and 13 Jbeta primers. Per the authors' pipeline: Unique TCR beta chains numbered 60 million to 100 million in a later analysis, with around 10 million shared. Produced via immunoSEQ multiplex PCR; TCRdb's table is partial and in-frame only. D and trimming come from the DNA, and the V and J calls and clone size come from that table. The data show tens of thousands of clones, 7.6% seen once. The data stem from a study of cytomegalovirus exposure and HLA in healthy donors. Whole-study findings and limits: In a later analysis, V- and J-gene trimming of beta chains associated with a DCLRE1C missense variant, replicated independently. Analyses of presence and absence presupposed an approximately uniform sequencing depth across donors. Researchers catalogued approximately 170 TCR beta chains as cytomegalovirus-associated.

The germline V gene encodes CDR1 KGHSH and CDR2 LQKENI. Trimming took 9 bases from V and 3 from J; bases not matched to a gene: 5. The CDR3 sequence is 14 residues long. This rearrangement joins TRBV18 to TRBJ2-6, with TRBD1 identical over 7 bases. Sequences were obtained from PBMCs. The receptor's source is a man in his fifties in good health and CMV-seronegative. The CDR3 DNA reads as TGTGCCAGTCACACAGGGGATGGGGCCAACGTCCTGACTTTC. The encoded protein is CASHTGDGANVLTF.